These 11 T cell receptor beta chains were all obtained from the same sample, sequenced in a study of T cells in Graves' hyperthyroidism and ophthalmopathy. There were TCR beta CDR3 regions amplified from RNA transcripts. RT-PCR in the first round (using the HTBI primer set) targeted the TCR CDR3. Each CDR3 protein is one row after TCRdb ran MiXCR on the multiplex PCR reads. The sample records about 360,000 distinct CDR3 sequences, less than 15% being singletons. Sequenced sample: blood. The source is a young woman with Graves' hyperthyroidism.

V gene TRBV27 combines with J gene TRBJ1-6, with a weak D call TRBD1 (5 bases). The germline V gene encodes CDR1 MNHEY and CDR2 SMNVEV (reference sequence). Trimming stripped 0 bases from V and 7 bases from J, with 10 bases between. This CDR3 contains 15 residues. The CDR3 DNA follows: TGTGCCAGCAGTTTATCGCGGGACGGGAATTCACCCCTCCACTTT. Translated: CASSLSRDGNSPLHF.

This rearrangement joins TRBV5-6 to TRBJ2-1; D call uncertain. The length of the CDR3 is 14 residues. Germline CDR1 reads SGHDT; CDR2 reads YYEEEE. The V and J ends lost 4 bases and 5 bases respectively, with 13 bases between them. The CDR3 reads CASSQVTADNEQFF. The CDR3 bases are TGTGCCAGCAGCCAAGTCACAGCCGACAATGAGCAGTTCTTC.

This clonotype has only a few counts. The J gene is TRBJ2-7, the V gene TRBV5-1; D unclear. Trimming removed 4 bases at V and 5 bases at J, with 16 bases between. Germline CDR1 and CDR2: SGHRS and YFSETQ. The CDR3 extends over 14 amino acids. In DNA, the CDR3 is TGCGCCAGCAGCGCCGACTTCTCCCCACACGAGCAGTACTTC. This gives the protein CASSADFSPHEQYF.

Remarks on this clonotype: This may come from a read error, since a much larger clone is one base off. The V gene is TRBV6-2 or TRBV6-3, the J gene TRBJ2-1, with D hard to call. CDR3 length: 13 residues. V dropped 5 bases and J dropped 8 bases, with 13 bases sitting between them. Germline V gene lookup returns CDR1 MNHEY and CDR2 SVGEGT. CDR3 residues: CASSRAPPHEQFF. The CDR3 bases are TGTGCCAGCAGTCGAGCCCCGCCCCATGAGCAGTTCTTC.

This clonotype was recorded at least ten times. The chain couples TRBV24-1 to TRBJ1-2; the match to TRBD1 covers 9 bases. V dropped 2 bases and J dropped 3; count of bases not matched to a gene: 9. The CDR3 spans 17 residues. Germline V lookup: CDR1 KGHDR, CDR2 SFDVKD. The CDR3 region is CATSDSAGTGYDYGYTF. The CDR3, as DNA: TGTGCCACCAGTGATTCCGCCGGGACAGGGTACGACTATGGCTACACCTTC.

The chain combines TRBV30 with TRBJ1-5; no definite D call. V lost 4 bases and J lost 5, with 12 bases in between. This CDR3 is 13 amino acids long. The germline CDR1 and CDR2 sequences are GTSNPN and SVGIG (reference sequence). The CDR3 is CAWTHSSDQPQHF. The DNA of the CDR3 is TGTGCCTGGACTCATAGTTCCGATCAGCCCCAGCATTTT.

This clonotype was counted many times. The chain employs TRBV7-9 and TRBJ2-1; the D is unclear. The V end was cut by 6 bases, the J end by 14 bases, with 14 bases between. In germline, CDR1 is SEHNR, CDR2 FQNEAQ (reference sequence). The CDR3 totals 11 residues. For the CDR3, the DNA is TGTGCCAGCAGTCCCGGCCGGTGGAAGTTCTTC. Translating gives CASSPGRWKFF.

A single count supports this clonotype. The chain joins TRBV20-1 to TRBJ1-5; no clear D gene. The CDR3 sequence is 16 residues long. Trimming shortened V by 0 bases and J by 3 bases, and 15 bases separated the two germline ends. Germline CDR1 is DFQATT and CDR2 is SNEGSKA (reference sequence). CDR3 protein: CSARDLGRTDNQPQHF. The CDR3 coding sequence is TGCAGTGCTAGAGATTTAGGTAGAACAGACAATCAGCCCCAGCATTTT.

This clonotype turned up a few times. CDR3 coding DNA: TGTGCCAGCAGCCAGGGATCCTATAATTCACCCCTCCACTTT. Protein sequence: CASSQGSYNSPLHF. The chain recombines TRBV4-2 with TRBJ1-6; D remains unclear. V lost 3 bases and J lost 1, with 4 bases in between. The CDR3 sequence is 14 residues long. Germline-derived CDR1 and CDR2 are LGHNA and YNFKEQ.

This clonotype has ten or more counts. V usage is TRBV5-6 and J usage is TRBJ1-2; D is possibly TRBD1 (6 bases). The CDR3 length is 17 residues. V was shortened by 5 bases and J by 5 bases, with 25 bases between the two germline ends. Germline V gives CDR1 SGHDT, CDR2 YYEEEE. The CDR3 protein is CASSFMGGGAYAYGYTF. As DNA, the CDR3 is TGTGCCAGCAGTTTTATGGGGGGGGGCGCTTATGCGTATGGCTACACCTTC. The full variable domain, rest sourced from reference TRBV5-6 and TRBJ1-2, is DAGVTQSPTHLIKTRGQQVTLRCSPKSGHDTVSWYQQALGQGPQFIFQYYEEEERQRGNFPDRFSGHQFPNYSSELNVNALLLGDSALYLCASSFMGGGAYAYGYTFGSGTRLTVV.

This clonotype showed up just a few times. The gene calls are TRBV9 and TRBJ2-7; D is possibly TRBD2 (5 bases). The CDR3 sequence is 16 residues long. Germline CDR1 is SGDLS and CDR2 is YYNGEE. V was pared by 3 bases and J by 6 bases, with 22 bases between. CDR3 nucleotides: TGTGCCAGCAGCGCCTCCCCGACTCACTCGGCGGGCGAGCAGTACTTC. It yields the protein CASSASPTHSAGEQYF.